This passage covers 10 T cell receptor beta chains from one sample sequenced in a study of cytomegalovirus exposure and HLA in healthy donors. With 60 Vbeta and 13 Jbeta primers, the PCR was carried out. TCRdb keeps only in-frame clones here, not all; method: immunoSEQ multiplex PCR. Found here are 100,000 or so clones, approximately 75% of them singletons; the top ten hold about 1.9%. Sequencing input: PBMCs. The source is a woman aged 35 to 49 in good health and CMV-seronegative.

This clone turned up a few times. This chain uses TRBV4-3 with TRBJ2-3, with D possibly matching TRBD1 (6 bases). This CDR3 is 15 amino acids long. The V end was cut by 0 bases, the J end by 4 bases, with 11 bases between. Germline assignment: CDR1 LGHNA and CDR2 YSLEER. The CDR3 sequence: CASSQDRGLADTQYF. The CDR3 nucleotides read TGCGCCAGCAGCCAAGACAGGGGTCTTGCAGATACGCAGTATTTT.

This rearrangement joins TRBV5-1 to TRBJ1-2; D possibly corresponds to TRBD1 (6 bases). The CDR3 has 14 residues. V lost 4 bases to trimming and J lost 2 bases, with 12 bases between them. The germline CDR1 and CDR2 sequences are SGHRS and YFSETQ. The CDR3 spells CASSPSDSNYGYTF. The CDR3 DNA reads as TGCGCCAGCAGCCCCTCGGACAGCAACTATGGCTACACCTTC.

This clone was detected once. J is TRBJ2-7 and V is TRBV7-2, with D tentatively TRBD2 (5 bases). This CDR3 has 14 amino acids. CDR1 SGHTA and CDR2 FQGNSA come from the germline V gene. Trimming removed 9 bases from V and 2 bases from J, with 17 bases in between. CDR3 loop: CASNELARTYEQYF. Here the CDR3 DNA reads TGTGCCAGTAATGAGCTAGCACGAACCTACGAGCAGTACTTC.

Of note for this clone: The junction departs from germline at one end; a sequencing error may be responsible. The CDR3, as DNA: TGTTCCAGCAGCTTAGCGGCAGGAATGACCTCCTACGAGCAGTACTTC. Its translation: CSSSLAAGMTSYEQYF. This chain joins TRBV7-9 and TRBJ2-7, with TRBD2 as a possible D gene (6 bases). Germline V gives CDR1 SEHNR, CDR2 FQNEAQ (reference sequence). This CDR3 is 16 amino acids long.

CDR3 nucleotides: TGCGCCAGCACCCCTATAAACACCGGGGAGCTGTTTTTT. Translated, it gives CASTPINTGELFF. V is TRBV5-1 and J is TRBJ2-2; D remains unclear. V gave up 6 bases and J gave up 2 bases, with 8 bases separating them. The CDR3 is 13 amino acids. Germline assignment: CDR1 SGHRS and CDR2 YFSETQ.

This chain joins TRBV7-9 and TRBJ2-3; D might be TRBD2 (6 bases). Germline V gives CDR1 SEHNR, CDR2 FQNEAQ (reference sequence). This CDR3 has 17 amino acids. V lost 5 bases and J 2 bases, leaving 20 bases between the germline ends. This CDR3 is CASSALSMDYYTDTQYF. The CDR3 nucleotides are TGTGCCAGCAGCGCCCTCTCTATGGACTACTACACAGATACGCAGTATTTT.

The genes are TRBV10-1 and TRBJ2-1; 12 bases map to TRBD2. This CDR3 spans 15 amino acids. Germline values: CDR1 WNHNN, CDR2 SYGVQD (reference sequence). J lost 4 bases, V lost 2 bases, and 0 bases had no gene match. The CDR3 loop reads CASSEGLAGYNEQFF. DNA for the CDR3: TGCGCCAGCAGTGAGGGACTAGCGGGATACAATGAGCAGTTCTTC.

The chain uses TRBV2 and TRBJ2-7; 11 bases fit TRBD2. V shed 10 bases, J shed 2 bases, and the junction held 7 bases outside the gene matches. The CDR3 is 14 residues long. Germline lookup yields CDR1 SNHLY and CDR2 FYNNEI. The CDR3 loop reads CAMRTSGSTYEQYF. The CDR3 nucleotides read TGTGCCATGAGGACTAGCGGGTCCACCTACGAGCAGTACTTC.

This clone rates as medium-sized (0.01 to 0.1%). The gene calls are TRBV19 and TRBJ2-3, with 9 bases aligning to TRBD1. This CDR3 has 15 amino acids. In germline, CDR1 is LNHDA, CDR2 SQIVND (reference sequence). Trimming removed 4 bases from V and 3 bases from J; junction bases left unmatched: 5. The CDR3 loop reads CASSTLQGATDTQYF. Here the CDR3 DNA reads TGTGCCAGTAGTACCCTACAGGGGGCTACAGATACGCAGTATTTT.

V and J are TRBV11-2 and TRBJ2-1; no definite D call. The CDR3 has 16 amino acids. V gave up 0 bases and J gave up 2 bases, with 11 bases separating them. The germline CDR1 and CDR2 sequences are SGHAT and FQNNGV. For the CDR3, the DNA is TGTGCCAGCAGCTTAGATCTGCAGGTAACCTACAATGAGCAGTTCTTC. It yields the protein CASSLDLQVTYNEQFF.